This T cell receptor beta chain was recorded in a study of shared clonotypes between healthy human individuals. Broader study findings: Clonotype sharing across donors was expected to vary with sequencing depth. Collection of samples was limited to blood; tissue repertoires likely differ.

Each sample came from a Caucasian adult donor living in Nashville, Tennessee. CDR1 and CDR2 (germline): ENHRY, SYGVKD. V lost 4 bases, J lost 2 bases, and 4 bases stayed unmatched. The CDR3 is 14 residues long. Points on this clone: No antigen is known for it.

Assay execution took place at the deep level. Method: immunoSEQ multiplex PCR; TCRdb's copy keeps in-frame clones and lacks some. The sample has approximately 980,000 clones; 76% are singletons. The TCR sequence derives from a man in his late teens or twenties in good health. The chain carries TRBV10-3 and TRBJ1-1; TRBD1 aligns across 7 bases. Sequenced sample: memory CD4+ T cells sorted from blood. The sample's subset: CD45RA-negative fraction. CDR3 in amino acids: CAISGRTGNTEAFF. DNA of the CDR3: TGTGCCATCAGTGGTAGGACAGGAAACACTGAAGCTTTCTTT.